A single sample is the source of the 3 T cell receptor beta chains below, sequenced in a study of cytomegalovirus exposure and HLA in healthy donors. This PCR relied on a set of 60 Vbeta primers and 13 Jbeta primers. Assay used: immunoSEQ multiplex PCR; TCRdb lists only in-frame clones, some missing. The sample shows some 200,000 clones, 9.5% of them seen only once. Source material: PBMCs. The receptors here all came from a woman under 40 in good health and CMV-seropositive.

The V and J genes are TRBV6-6 and TRBJ1-1; TRBD1 might be the D (5 bases). This CDR3 spans 15 amino acids. Trimming stripped 0 bases from V and 2 bases from J, with 10 bases between. The germline CDR1 and CDR2 sequences are MNHNY and SVGAGI (reference sequence). CDR3 nucleotide sequence: TGTGCCAGCAGTTACTCGCGGGGGACTAACACTGAAGCTTTCTTT. Its translation: CASSYSRGTNTEAFF.

V is TRBV9 and J is TRBJ2-5; 10 bases match TRBD2. Germline V lookup: CDR1 SGDLS, CDR2 YYNGEE. Trimming removed 4 bases from V and 1 base from J; junction bases left unmatched: 10. This CDR3 has 17 residues. In nucleotides, the CDR3 is TGTGCCAGCAGCTCCCGGACTAGCGGAGGCGTCCAAGAGACCCAGTACTTC. Amino acid sequence: CASSSRTSGGVQETQYF.

The table lists this clone with a few counts. The V and J genes are TRBV20-1 and TRBJ2-7, with unresolved D. Germline-derived CDR1 and CDR2 are DFQATT and SNEGSKA (reference sequence). This CDR3 comprises 11 residues. Trimming pared 1 base from V and 7 bases from J, leaving 8 bases between. The CDR3 is CSARGPVEQYF. The DNA for the CDR3 is TGCAGTGCTAGAGGCCCGGTTGAGCAGTACTTC.